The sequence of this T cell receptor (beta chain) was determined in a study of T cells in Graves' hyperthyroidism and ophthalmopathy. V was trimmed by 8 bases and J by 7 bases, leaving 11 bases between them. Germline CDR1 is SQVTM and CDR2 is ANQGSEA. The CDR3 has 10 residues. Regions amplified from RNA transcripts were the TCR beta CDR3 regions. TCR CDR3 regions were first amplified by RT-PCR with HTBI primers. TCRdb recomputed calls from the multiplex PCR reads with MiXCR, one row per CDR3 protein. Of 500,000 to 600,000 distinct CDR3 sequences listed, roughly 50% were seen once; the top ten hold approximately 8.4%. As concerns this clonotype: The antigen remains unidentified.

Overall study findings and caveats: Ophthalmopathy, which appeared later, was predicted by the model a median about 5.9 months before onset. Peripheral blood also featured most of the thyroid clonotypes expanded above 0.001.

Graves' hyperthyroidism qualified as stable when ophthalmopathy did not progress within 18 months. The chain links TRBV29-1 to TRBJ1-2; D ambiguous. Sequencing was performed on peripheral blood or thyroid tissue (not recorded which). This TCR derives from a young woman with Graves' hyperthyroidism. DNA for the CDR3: TGCAGCTTCGCGGGTTTTGGCTACACCTTC. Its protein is CSFAGFGYTF.